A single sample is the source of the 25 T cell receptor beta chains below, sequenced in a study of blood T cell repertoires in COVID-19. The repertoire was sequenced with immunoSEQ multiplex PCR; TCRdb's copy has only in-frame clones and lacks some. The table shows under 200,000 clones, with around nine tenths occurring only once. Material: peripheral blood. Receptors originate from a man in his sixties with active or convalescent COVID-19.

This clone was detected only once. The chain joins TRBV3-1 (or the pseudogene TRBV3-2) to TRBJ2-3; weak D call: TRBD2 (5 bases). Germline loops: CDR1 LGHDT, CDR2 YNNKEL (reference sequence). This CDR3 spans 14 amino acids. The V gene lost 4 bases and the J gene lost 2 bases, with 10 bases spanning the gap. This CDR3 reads CASSLGLSTDTQYF. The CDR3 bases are TGTGCCAGCAGCCTAGGACTTTCCACAGATACGCAGTATTTT.

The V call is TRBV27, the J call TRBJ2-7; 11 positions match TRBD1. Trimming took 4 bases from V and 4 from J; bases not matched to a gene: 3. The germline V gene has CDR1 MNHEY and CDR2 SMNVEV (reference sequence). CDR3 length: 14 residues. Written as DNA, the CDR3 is TGTGCCAGCAGTTCGGACAGGGGGCTGTACGAGCAGTACTTC. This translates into CASSSDRGLYEQYF.

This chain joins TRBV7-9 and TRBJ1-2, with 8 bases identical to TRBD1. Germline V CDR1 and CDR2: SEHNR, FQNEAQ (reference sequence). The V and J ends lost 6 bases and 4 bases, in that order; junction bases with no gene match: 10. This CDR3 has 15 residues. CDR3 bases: TGTGCCAGCAGTCATCCGACAGGGGCAGGCTATGGCTACACCTTC. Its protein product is CASSHPTGAGYGYTF.

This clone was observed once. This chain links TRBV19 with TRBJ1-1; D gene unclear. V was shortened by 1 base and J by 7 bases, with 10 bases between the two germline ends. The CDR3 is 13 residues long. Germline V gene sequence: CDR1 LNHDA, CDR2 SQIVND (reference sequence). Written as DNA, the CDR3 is TGTGCCAGTAGTATAGGCCCCGGGGATGAAGCTTTCTTT. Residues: CASSIGPGDEAFF. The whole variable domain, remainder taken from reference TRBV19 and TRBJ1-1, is DGGITQSPKYLFRKEGQNVTLSCEQNLNHDAMYWYRQDPGQGLRLIYYSQIVNDFQKGDIAEGYSVSREKKESFPLTVTSAQKNPTAFYLCASSIGPGDEAFFGQGTRLTVV.

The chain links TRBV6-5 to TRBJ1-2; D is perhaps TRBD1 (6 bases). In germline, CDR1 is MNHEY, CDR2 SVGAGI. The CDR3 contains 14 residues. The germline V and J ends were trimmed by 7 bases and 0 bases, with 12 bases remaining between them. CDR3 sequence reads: CASNPTGSNYGYTF. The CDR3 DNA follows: TGTGCCAGCAATCCGACAGGTTCTAACTATGGCTACACCTTC.

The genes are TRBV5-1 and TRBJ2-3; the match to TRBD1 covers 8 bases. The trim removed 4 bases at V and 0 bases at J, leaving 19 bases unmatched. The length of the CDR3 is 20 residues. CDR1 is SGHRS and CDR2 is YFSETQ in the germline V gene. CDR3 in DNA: TGCGCCAGCAGCCTCTCTGTCCCGGGACAGGTGCTGGATAGCACAGATACGCAGTATTTT. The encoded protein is CASSLSVPGQVLDSTDTQYF.

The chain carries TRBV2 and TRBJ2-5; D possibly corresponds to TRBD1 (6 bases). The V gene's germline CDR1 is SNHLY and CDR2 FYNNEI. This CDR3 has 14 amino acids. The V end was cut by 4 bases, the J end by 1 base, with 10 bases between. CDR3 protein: CASSGDRFQETQYF. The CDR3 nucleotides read TGTGCCAGCAGTGGAGACAGGTTCCAAGAGACCCAGTACTTC. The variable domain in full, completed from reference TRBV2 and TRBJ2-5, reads EPEVTQTPSHQVTQMGQEVILRCVPISNHLYFYWYRQILGQKVEFLVSFYNNEISEKSEIFDDQFSVERPDGSNFTLKIRSTKLEDSAMYFCASSGDRFQETQYFGPGTRLLVL.

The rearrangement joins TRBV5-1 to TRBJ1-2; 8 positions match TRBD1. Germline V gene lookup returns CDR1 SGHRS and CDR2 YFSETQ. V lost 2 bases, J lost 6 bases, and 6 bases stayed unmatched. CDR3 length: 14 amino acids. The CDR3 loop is CASSLPGQVNGYTF. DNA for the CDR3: TGCGCCAGCAGCTTACCGGGACAGGTGAATGGCTACACCTTC.

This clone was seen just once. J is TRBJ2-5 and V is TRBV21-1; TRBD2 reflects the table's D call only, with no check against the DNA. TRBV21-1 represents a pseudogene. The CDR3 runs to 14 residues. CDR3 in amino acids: CASSKGPREATQYF. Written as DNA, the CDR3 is TGTGCCAGCAGCAAAGGCCCCAGGGAGGCGACCCAGTACTTC.

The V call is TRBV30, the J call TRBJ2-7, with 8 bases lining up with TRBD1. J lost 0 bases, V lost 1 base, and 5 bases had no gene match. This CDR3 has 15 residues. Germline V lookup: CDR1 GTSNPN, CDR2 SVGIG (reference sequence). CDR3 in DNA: TGTGCCTGGAGTGCCGGGGACAGGACCTCCTACGAGCAGTACTTC. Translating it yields CAWSAGDRTSYEQYF.

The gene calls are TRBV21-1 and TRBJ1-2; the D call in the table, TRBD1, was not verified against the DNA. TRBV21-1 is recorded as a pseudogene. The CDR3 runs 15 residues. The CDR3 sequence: CASRTSRWGGYGYTF. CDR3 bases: TGTGCCAGCAGGACTTCGCGATGGGGCGGCTATGGCTACACCTTC.

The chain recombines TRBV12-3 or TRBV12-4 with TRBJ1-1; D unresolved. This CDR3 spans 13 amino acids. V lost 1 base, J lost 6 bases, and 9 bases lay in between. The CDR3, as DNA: TGTGCCAGCAGTTTAGGAGGGAGTGCTGAAGCTTTCTTT. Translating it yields CASSLGGSAEAFF.

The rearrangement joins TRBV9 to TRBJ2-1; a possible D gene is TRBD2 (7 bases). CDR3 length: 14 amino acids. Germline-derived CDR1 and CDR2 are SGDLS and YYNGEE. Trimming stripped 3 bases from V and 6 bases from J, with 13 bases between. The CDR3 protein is CASSAGGPGNEQFF. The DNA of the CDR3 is TGTGCCAGCAGCGCCGGGGGGCCGGGCAATGAGCAGTTCTTC.

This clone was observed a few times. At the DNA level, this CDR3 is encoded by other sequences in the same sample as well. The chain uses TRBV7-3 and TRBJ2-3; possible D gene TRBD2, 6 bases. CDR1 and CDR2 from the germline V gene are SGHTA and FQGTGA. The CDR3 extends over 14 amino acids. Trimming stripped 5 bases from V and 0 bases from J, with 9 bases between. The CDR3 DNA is TGTGCCAGCAGCCCAGGGACTAGCACAGATACGCAGTATTTT. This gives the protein CASSPGTSTDTQYF.

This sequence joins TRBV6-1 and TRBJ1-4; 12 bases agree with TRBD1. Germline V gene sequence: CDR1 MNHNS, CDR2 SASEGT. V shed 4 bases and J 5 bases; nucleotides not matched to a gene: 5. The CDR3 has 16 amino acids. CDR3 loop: CASSGGTGGANEKLFF. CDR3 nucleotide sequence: TGTGCCAGCAGTGGAGGGACAGGGGGCGCGAATGAAAAACTGTTTTTT.

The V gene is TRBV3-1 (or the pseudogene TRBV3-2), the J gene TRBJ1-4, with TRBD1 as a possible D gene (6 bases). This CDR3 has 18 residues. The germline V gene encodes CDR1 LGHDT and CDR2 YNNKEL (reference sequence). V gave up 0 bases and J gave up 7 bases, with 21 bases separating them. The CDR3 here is CASSQDLARGRSGEKLFF. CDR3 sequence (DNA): TGTGCCAGCAGCCAAGATCTTGCGCGGGGGCGGAGTGGTGAAAAACTGTTTTTT.

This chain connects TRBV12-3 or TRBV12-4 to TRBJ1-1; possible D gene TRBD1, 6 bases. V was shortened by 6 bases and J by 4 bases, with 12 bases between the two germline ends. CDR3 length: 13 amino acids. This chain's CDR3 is CASRPQGTTEAFF. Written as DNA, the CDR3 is TGTGCCAGCAGGCCCCAGGGGACCACTGAAGCTTTCTTT.

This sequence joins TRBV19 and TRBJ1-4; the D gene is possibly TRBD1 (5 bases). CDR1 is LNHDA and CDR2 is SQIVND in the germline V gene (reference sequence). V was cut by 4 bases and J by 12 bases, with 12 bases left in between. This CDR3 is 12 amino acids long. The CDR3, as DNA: TGTGCCAGTAGTACCCTAAAAGGGGAACTGTTTTTT. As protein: CASSTLKGELFF.

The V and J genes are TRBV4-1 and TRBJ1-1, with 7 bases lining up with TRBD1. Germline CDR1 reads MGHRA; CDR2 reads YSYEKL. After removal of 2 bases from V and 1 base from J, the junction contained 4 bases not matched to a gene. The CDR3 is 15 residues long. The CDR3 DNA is TGCGCCAGCAGCCAATCAGGACAGGCGAACACTGAAGCTTTCTTT. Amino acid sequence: CASSQSGQANTEAFF.

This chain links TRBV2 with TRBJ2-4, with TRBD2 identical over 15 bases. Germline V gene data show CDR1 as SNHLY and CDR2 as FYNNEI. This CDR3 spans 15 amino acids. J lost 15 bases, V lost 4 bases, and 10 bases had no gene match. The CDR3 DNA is TGTGCCAGCAGTGGGGAGGGACTAGCGGGGGGCCGCAGGTACTTC. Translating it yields CASSGEGLAGGRRYF.

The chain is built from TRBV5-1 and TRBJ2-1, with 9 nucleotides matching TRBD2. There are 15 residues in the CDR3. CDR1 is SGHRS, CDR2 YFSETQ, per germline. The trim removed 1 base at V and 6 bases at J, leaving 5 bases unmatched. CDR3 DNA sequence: TGCGCCAGCAGCTTGATGGCGGGGGGGGGCAATGAGCAGTTCTTC. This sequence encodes CASSLMAGGGNEQFF.

The CDR3 DNA reads as TGTGCCAGCAGCTTAGCGCAGGAGGGTCAGCCCCAGCATTTT. Translated: CASSLAQEGQPQHF. The V gene is TRBV7-9, the J gene TRBJ1-5; D unclear. CDR1 is SEHNR and CDR2 is FQNEAQ in the germline V gene (reference sequence). The CDR3 spans 14 residues. The V gene lost 0 bases and the J gene lost 6 bases, with 9 bases spanning the gap.

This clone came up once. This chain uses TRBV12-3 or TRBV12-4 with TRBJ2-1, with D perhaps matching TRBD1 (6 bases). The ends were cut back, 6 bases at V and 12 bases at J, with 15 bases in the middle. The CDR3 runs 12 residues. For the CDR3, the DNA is TGTGCCAGCAGACCCACAGGGTCTGGGCAGTTCTTC. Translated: CASRPTGSGQFF.

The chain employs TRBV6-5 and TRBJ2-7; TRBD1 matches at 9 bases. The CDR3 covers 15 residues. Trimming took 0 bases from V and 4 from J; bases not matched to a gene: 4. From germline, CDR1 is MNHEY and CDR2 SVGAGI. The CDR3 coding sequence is TGTGCCAGCAGTTACTCGTTGGGACAGGGTTACGAGCAGTACTTC. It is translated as CASSYSLGQGYEQYF.

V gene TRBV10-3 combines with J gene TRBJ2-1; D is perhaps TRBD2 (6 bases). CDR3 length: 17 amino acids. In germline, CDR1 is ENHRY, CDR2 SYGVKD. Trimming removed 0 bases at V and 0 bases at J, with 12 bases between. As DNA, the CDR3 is TGTGCCATCAGTGAGTCGGGTCGGGGGAGCTCCTACAATGAGCAGTTCTTC. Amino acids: CAISESGRGSSYNEQFF.